This T cell receptor beta chain was found in a study of blood T cells in healthy people across ages. At least ten counts were recorded for this clonotype. For the second PCR, which ran for about 6 to 11 cycles, a sample-barcoded 5' primer and a J-beta primer mix were used. All samples yielded 2.5 million or more CDR3-containing paired-end reads. TCRdb re-called the 5' RACE reads with MiXCR, one entry per CDR3 protein. The repertoire holds about a million distinct CDR3 sequences, with just over 50% as singletons. Germline CDR1 reads SGHKS; CDR2 reads YYEKEE (reference sequence). The CDR3 loop spans 12 amino acids. V lost 7 bases and J lost 4, with 10 bases in between.

The sequence was obtained from a woman in her fifties or sixties in good health. The specimen sequenced was blood. This chain joins TRBV5-5 and TRBJ2-3; no clear D gene. The CDR3 loop is CASSQTADTQYF. The CDR3 DNA sequence: TGTGCCAGCTCCCAGACCGCAGATACGCAGTATTTT.